The present TCR beta chain was sequenced within a study of shared clonotypes between healthy human individuals. Sorted-subset replicate PCRs used around 0.2 ug DNA, about 30,000 T cell genomes. Measured with immunoSEQ multiplex PCR; TCRdb has only the in-frame clones, and not every one. The sample records about 2.2 million clones, roughly 93% being singletons. V lost 2 bases, J lost 0 bases, and 8 bases lay in between. CDR1 is MNHEY and CDR2 is SMNVEV in the germline V gene (reference sequence). The CDR3 is made up of 14 amino acids. Naive CD8 cells comprised CD45RO-negative, CCR7-positively selected cells, excluding terminally differentiated effector memory CD45RA+ cells. Of note for this clone: The same CDR3 is also encoded by other DNA sequences in this sample.

The V and J genes are TRBV27 and TRBJ2-7, with a possible D match to TRBD2 (6 bases). This receptor was taken from a man aged 18 to 29 in good health. Some clones in this sample may be carry-over from other donors' samples. Sequenced input: naive CD8+ T cells from PBMCs. The CDR3 DNA is TGTGCCAGCAGTTTAATCGGGGGCTCCTACGAGCAGTACTTC. As protein: CASSLIGGSYEQYF.